The subject of this entry is one TCR beta chain. Its target antigen remains unknown. No base quality information exists; no much larger clone differs at one position. According to the study, the label for this sample's time point signals: about 28 days (+/-7) after the second vaccine dose. Because spike-specific TCR depth and breadth did not differ between the two schedules, AZD1222 recipients who got a second dose at roughly 4 weeks were pooled with those who got a second dose at roughly 12 weeks. Vaccinee samples were obtained from the UK trials COV001 and COV002, which included a single-blind randomized controlled phase 2/3 trial of AZD1222 (ChAdOx1 nCoV-19) in healthy adults. For TCRbeta chain sequencing, PBMC samples from trial participants were taken at day 0 and at day 28 after the second dose. The entry originates in a study of T cell responses to AZD1222 COVID-19 vaccine (dated by TCRdb to about 2021). As for the study more broadly: TCR sequencing covered 230 to 250 trial participants: 207 given two doses of AZD1222 and 26 given two doses of MenACWY control vaccine. Trial participants were enrolled into age subgroups of 18-55, 56-69 and 70-plus years, which contained about 150, 27 and 61 TCR-sequenced participants, respectively. Paper-wide results and their limitations: No day 14 peak-response samples were available, so repertoires were characterized only after the peak T cell response. Most participants were white British and females outnumbered males, and the authors suggested that clonal diversity may have been underestimated. Only five or six AZD1222 recipients were SARS-CoV-2 seropositive at baseline, limiting conclusions about previously exposed vaccinees. The 56-69-year group was small, and its depth increase did not reach significance, likely because of low power. After two AZD1222 doses, spike-specific TCR breadth and depth were significantly higher than at day 0 and than in MenACWY recipients. Vaccine-associated CD4 TCRs spanned the whole spike protein, with dominant responses in regions 160-218 and 743-854. Epitopes outside the regions mutated in the B.1.351 and B.1.1.7 variants were reportedly recognized by nearly half of the unique spike-specific TCRs.

The CDR3 regions of human TCRbeta chains were analyzed by immunosequencing. The original methods were these. TCRs in the repertoires were compared against a reference library of SARS-CoV-2-specific TCRs that had been generated with the MIRA antigen-specificity platform. Breadth was defined as the fraction of unique TCRs that were SARS-CoV-2-associated. Depth was defined as the fraction of total T cells that were SARS-CoV-2-associated. Each spike-specific TCR was assigned to its reactive spike region and to a CD4 or CD8 class using the MIRA data. Log10-transformed breadth and depth values were compared by one-way ANOVA with Sidak's multiple comparisons tests. TCRdb took this table from immuneACCESS and kept in-frame rearrangements with V and J called. Such tables lack part of the clones; where checked against another copy, unresolved V genes explain under half of the gap, and the rest is unexplained. D and trimming come from the DNA, and the V and J calls and clone size come from that table. The sample records fewer than 85,000 clones, more than 75% of which are singletons. The biggest ten clones account for roughly 18% of the sample.

The TCR comes from an adult who received the AZD1222 COVID-19 vaccine. The sample was peripheral blood, taken 28 days after the second AZD1222 dose.

The DNA sequence reads TGTGCCAGCAGCCAATTTACAGGGTTCTACGAGCAGTACTTC. It is translated as CASSQFTGFYEQYF. In this chain, TRBV14 is recombined with TRBJ2-7, and possibly TRBD1, on 6 matching bases. Spanning cysteine to phenylalanine, the CDR3 consists of 14 amino acids. The DNA shown is the 42-base CDR3, in frame from base 1. Based on the germline V gene, the CDR1 and CDR2 sequences are SGHDN and FVKESK. Trimming removed 2 bases from V and 3 bases from J, leaving 11 bases between the germline ends. The CDR3 plus the reference TRBV14 and TRBJ2-7 genes for the other parts give the full variable domain: EAGVTQFPSHSVIEKGQTVTLRCDPISGHDNLYWYRRVMGKEIKFLLHFVKESKQDESGMPNNRFLAERTGGTYSTLKVQPAELEDSGVYFCASSQFTGFYEQYFGPGTRLTVT.